This TCR beta chain was captured in a study of early T cells in non-severe SARS-CoV-2 infection. Across the whole study: Chains stayed unpaired after sequencing of bulk RNA from unsorted whole blood.

Per germline, CDR1 SGHTA and CDR2 FQGTGA. The CDR3 spans 14 residues. V lost 4 bases to trimming and J lost 9 bases, with 19 bases between them. Overall study findings and caveats: Comparison of clonotypes with VDJdb favored anti-spike CD8 responses while missing private and CD4 specificities.

With respect to this clonotype: Its cognate antigen is unknown.

Individual cDNA molecules carried attached unique molecular identifiers. TCRdb recomputed calls from the 5' RACE reads with MiXCR, one row per CDR3 protein. The sample shows tens of thousands of distinct CDR3 sequences, more than 6.5% of them seen only once. The sample comprised whole blood. The clonotype originates from an adult who was a healthcare worker with PCR-confirmed SARS-CoV-2 infection or an uninfected control (not recorded which). This chain connects TRBV7-3 to TRBJ2-7; a possible D gene is TRBD2 (7 bases). The CDR3 loop is CASSSGHGEGVQYF. CDR3 coding DNA: TGTGCCAGCAGCTCCGGACACGGGGAGGGGGTGCAGTACTTC.